This T cell receptor (beta chain) was recorded in a study of shared clonotypes between healthy human individuals. As for the study in general: Per-donor plates numbered three CD4 naive, three CD4 memory, two CD8 naive and one CD8 memory.

Trimming took off 3 bases at V and 2 bases at J, with 13 bases between the two ends. Germline V lookup: CDR1 KGHSH, CDR2 LQKENI. CDR3 size: 15 residues. Study-wide points: Collection of samples was limited to blood; tissue repertoires likely differ. Sharing of clonotypes among donors was expected to vary with sequencing depth.

Of note for this clone: Its specificity is unknown.

CD4+ cells were split into CD45RA+ naive and CD45RA-negative memory subsets. Libraries were prepared by immunoSEQ multiplex PCR; TCRdb keeps only in-frame clonotypes and omits some of them. The sample holds about 2.4 million clones, over 85% seen once. V usage is TRBV18 and J usage is TRBJ2-5; TRBD1 might be the D (6 bases). Material for sequencing was naive CD4+ T cells sorted from blood. Subset described: CD45RA+ positively selected. The TCR comes from a man between 18 and 35 years old in good health. The CDR3 is CASSPTNGQQETQYF. DNA of the CDR3: TGTGCCAGCTCACCCACTAACGGACAGCAAGAGACCCAGTACTTC.